One and the same sample provided the 24 T cell receptor beta chains below, sequenced in a study of blood T cell repertoires in COVID-19. The table came from immunoSEQ multiplex PCR; TCRdb's copy has only in-frame clones and leaves some out. The data contain about 400,000 clones, just under 90% of them singletons. Material for sequencing was PBMCs or T cells enriched from blood (not recorded which). The receptors shown here come from a young woman who had recovered from COVID-19.

The chain joins TRBV30 to TRBJ2-1, with 8 bases lining up with TRBD1. This CDR3 contains 15 residues. CDR1 is GTSNPN and CDR2 is SVGIG in the germline V gene (reference sequence). Trimming took 2 bases from V and 6 from J; bases not matched to a gene: 9. The CDR3 sequence is CAWSRPGQEINEQFF. CDR3 nucleotides: TGTGCCTGGAGTCGTCCGGGACAGGAAATCAATGAGCAGTTCTTC.

This sequence joins TRBV5-1 and TRBJ2-5; unclear D gene. With 4 bases removed from V and 4 bases from J, the gap between germline ends came to 26 bases. Germline-derived CDR1 and CDR2 are SGHRS and YFSETQ. The CDR3 totals 18 residues. The CDR3 DNA sequence: TGCGCCAGCAGCCCAGTACCTAGATTACGCGGCGGCGGAGAGACCCAGTACTTC. This gives the protein CASSPVPRLRGGGETQYF. Drawing the rest from reference TRBV5-1 and TRBJ2-5, the complete variable domain is KAGVTQTPRYLIKTRGQQVTLSCSPISGHRSVSWYQQTPGQGLQFLFEYFSETQRNKGNFPGRFSGRQFSNSRSEMNVSTLELGDSALYLCASSPVPRLRGGGETQYFGPGTRLLVL.

The chain uses TRBV6-5 and TRBJ1-1; tentative D call: TRBD1 (5 bases). Trimming shortened V by 8 bases and J by 1 base, and 14 bases separated the two germline ends. This CDR3 is built from 14 residues. Germline-derived CDR1 and CDR2 are MNHEY and SVGAGI. CDR3: CASGVGGENTEAFF. The CDR3 bases are TGTGCCAGCGGGGTGGGAGGGGAGAACACTGAAGCTTTCTTT.

The chain has TRBV18 and TRBJ2-7, with 9 bases matching TRBD2. The CDR3 is 15 amino acids. CDR1 is KGHSH, CDR2 LQKENI, per germline. V was pared by 6 bases and J by 4 bases, with 10 bases of the junction left unmatched. The CDR3 loop reads CASSGGRLAAYEQYF. Written as DNA, the CDR3 is TGTGCCAGCTCGGGAGGGAGACTAGCGGCGTACGAGCAGTACTTC.

The V and J genes are TRBV10-3 and TRBJ2-3; the D gene is possibly TRBD2 (5 bases). Germline CDR1 reads ENHRY; CDR2 reads SYGVKD. This CDR3 is 14 amino acids long. Trimming removed 4 bases from V and 2 bases from J, with 10 bases in between. This chain's CDR3 is CAISASGDTDTQYF. DNA of the CDR3: TGTGCCATCAGTGCCAGCGGTGACACAGATACGCAGTATTTT.

The rearrangement joins TRBV5-1 to TRBJ1-2; TRBD1 agrees at 9 bases. The V gene end was trimmed by 4 bases and the J gene end by 4 bases; junction bases not matched to a gene: 11. CDR1 SGHRS and CDR2 YFSETQ come from the germline V gene. The CDR3 sequence is 16 residues long. DNA for the CDR3: TGCGCCAGCAGCCACCTACAGGGGGCGGGTTTCTATGGCTACACCTTC. As protein: CASSHLQGAGFYGYTF. Supplemented by reference TRBV5-1 and TRBJ1-2, the full variable domain reads KAGVTQTPRYLIKTRGQQVTLSCSPISGHRSVSWYQQTPGQGLQFLFEYFSETQRNKGNFPGRFSGRQFSNSRSEMNVSTLELGDSALYLCASSHLQGAGFYGYTFGSGTRLTVV.

This chain joins TRBV2 and TRBJ1-2; 11 bases are a match to TRBD1. The V and J ends lost 8 bases and 5 bases, in that order; junction bases with no gene match: 7. This CDR3 is 14 amino acids long. Germline CDR1 SNHLY, CDR2 FYNNEI. In nucleotides, the CDR3 is TGTGCCAGCGACGTGGGACAGGGGGTATATGGCTACACCTTC. It is translated as CASDVGQGVYGYTF.

The chain has TRBV7-3 and TRBJ2-5; 8 bases match TRBD2. CDR3 size: 15 residues. Trimming at V came to 2 bases and at J to 1 base, leaving 3 bases not matched to a gene. Germline CDR1 is SGHTA and CDR2 is FQGTGA. The CDR3 is CASSLGRGAQETQYF. CDR3 coding DNA: TGTGCCAGCAGCTTAGGGCGGGGGGCCCAAGAGACCCAGTACTTC.

The chain combines TRBV27 with TRBJ1-1; no firm D call. This CDR3 is built from 15 residues. Germline V lookup: CDR1 MNHEY, CDR2 SMNVEV (reference sequence). Trimming left V 1 base short and J 2 bases short, with 11 bases between. The CDR3 region is CASSLFPGDNTEAFF. CDR3 bases: TGTGCCAGCAGTTTATTCCCCGGGGATAACACTGAAGCTTTCTTT.

The chain is built from TRBV10-1 and TRBJ2-3; 9 bases map to TRBD2. Germline lookup yields CDR1 WNHNN and CDR2 SYGVQD (reference sequence). Trimming at V came to 5 bases and at J to 0 bases, leaving 3 bases not matched to a gene. CDR3 size: 15 residues. The CDR3 coding sequence is TGCGCCAGCAGTTTGACTAGCGGAAGCACAGATACGCAGTATTTT. Protein product: CASSLTSGSTDTQYF.

V usage is TRBV6-1 and J usage is TRBJ1-2; D gene uncertain. Trimming removed 0 bases at V and 3 bases at J, with 5 bases between. The CDR3 runs 13 residues. Germline lookup yields CDR1 MNHNS and CDR2 SASEGT. DNA of the CDR3: TGTGCCAGCAGTGAAGCGTCATACTATGGCTACACCTTC. Translation gives CASSEASYYGYTF.

This CDR3 reads CASSPRGRTAANTGELFF. CDR3 DNA sequence: TGTGCCAGCAGCCCCAGGGGGCGGACAGCCGCGAACACCGGGGAGCTGTTTTTT. The chain links TRBV7-8 to TRBJ2-2; TRBD1 matches at 8 bases. The germline V gene encodes CDR1 SGHVS and CDR2 FQNEAQ. J gave up 0 bases and V 5 bases, and 11 bases lay outside the gene matches. The CDR3 extends over 18 amino acids. The entire variable domain, with the rest obtained from reference TRBV7-8 and TRBJ2-2, is as follows: GAGVSQSPRYKVAKRGQDVALRCDPISGHVSLFWYQQALGQGPEFLTYFQNEAQLDKSGLPSDRFFAERPEGSVSTLKIQRTQQEDSAVYLCASSPRGRTAANTGELFFGEGSRLTVL.

The chain joins TRBV5-1 to TRBJ1-6; 8 bases fit TRBD1. CDR3 length: 17 amino acids. The junction had 12 bases not matched to a gene; V was cut back by 4 bases and J by 6 bases. Germline CDR1 is SGHRS and CDR2 is YFSETQ. CDR3 loop: CASSLGQARPFNSPLHF. The CDR3 DNA sequence: TGCGCCAGCAGCCTGGGACAGGCTCGCCCTTTTAATTCACCCCTCCACTTT.

V and J are TRBV3-1 (or the pseudogene TRBV3-2) and TRBJ1-1; tentative D call: TRBD1 (6 bases). The CDR3 totals 15 residues. In germline, CDR1 is LGHDT, CDR2 YNNKEL (reference sequence). The V and J ends lost 4 bases and 1 base respectively, with 13 bases between them. This CDR3 reads CASSRGLQENTEAFF. For the CDR3, the DNA is TGTGCCAGCAGCCGGGGGCTACAGGAGAACACTGAAGCTTTCTTT.

The V and J genes are TRBV5-5 and TRBJ1-5, with a possible D match to TRBD1 (6 bases). The CDR3 contains 18 residues. Germline assignment: CDR1 SGHKS and CDR2 YYEKEE (reference sequence). Trimming stripped 4 bases from V and 0 bases from J, with 20 bases between. In DNA, the CDR3 is TGTGCCAGCAGCCCCACCGGTGGACAGCCACATAGCAATCAGCCCCAGCATTTT. It specifies CASSPTGGQPHSNQPQHF.

This rearrangement joins TRBV21-1 to TRBJ1-5. TRBV21-1 is a recognized pseudogene. This CDR3 region has 17 residues. CDR3 sequence (DNA): TGTGCCAGCAGCAAAGTGGAGGCCGCGCGGAGCAATCAGCCCCAGCATTTT. The encoded protein is CASSKVEAARSNQPQHF.

The table lists this clone with a count of one. The rearrangement uses TRBV6-5 and TRBJ1-4, with a tentative D call TRBD1 (5 bases). The ends were cut back, 8 bases at V and 8 bases at J, with 18 bases in the middle. The germline gives CDR1 MNHEY, CDR2 SVGAGI. The CDR3 is 14 residues long. The CDR3 coding sequence is TGTGCCAGCGCTCGTCTTAGGGGAGGGGAAAAACTGTTTTTT. Translating gives CASARLRGGEKLFF.

J is TRBJ1-4 and V is TRBV7-6, with D possibly matching TRBD1 (5 bases). The V gene's germline CDR1 is SGHVS and CDR2 FNYEAQ. The germline V and J ends were trimmed by 5 bases and 2 bases, with 12 bases remaining between them. The CDR3 runs to 15 residues. This CDR3 is CASSAQQATNEKLFF. The CDR3 DNA follows: TGTGCCAGCAGCGCTCAACAGGCCACTAATGAAAAACTGTTTTTT.

CDR3 DNA sequence: TGTGCCAGCAGTTTATACACCGGGGATACGCAGTATTTT. It specifies CASSLYTGDTQYF. This chain links TRBV27 with TRBJ2-3; D uncertain. Trimming removed 1 base at V and 6 bases at J, with 8 bases between. This CDR3 has 13 amino acids. Germline V CDR1 and CDR2: MNHEY, SMNVEV (reference sequence).

The gene calls are TRBV7-3 and TRBJ2-2; 7 bases align to TRBD1. The germline gives CDR1 SGHTA, CDR2 FQGTGA. J gave up 4 bases and V 5 bases, and 7 bases lay outside the gene matches. The CDR3 length is 15 residues. CDR3 nucleotide sequence: TGTGCCAGCAGCCCAAAGGGGGCGGGCACCGGGGAGCTGTTTTTT. Translating gives CASSPKGAGTGELFF.

The gene calls are TRBV6-2 or TRBV6-3 and TRBJ2-2; D is uncertain. CDR3 length: 14 residues. Germline V CDR1 and CDR2: MNHEY, SVGEGT. Trimming took 0 bases from V and 4 from J, leaving 6 bases between them. CDR3 DNA: TGTGCCAGCAGTTACTCGACAAGCACCGGGGAGCTGTTTTTT. Translating it yields CASSYSTSTGELFF.

This chain joins TRBV4-2 and TRBJ2-7; a possible D gene is TRBD2 (5 bases). Deletions cut 0 bases from V and 6 bases from J, with 12 bases between. Germline CDR1 and CDR2: LGHNA and YNFKEQ. CDR3 length: 14 residues. The CDR3 region is CASSQDRETSEQYF. The CDR3, as DNA: TGTGCCAGCAGCCAAGATAGGGAGACAAGCGAGCAGTACTTC.

The chain has TRBV2 and TRBJ1-1; D gene ambiguous. V lost 8 bases and J 0 bases, leaving 16 bases between the germline ends. Germline-derived CDR1 and CDR2 are SNHLY and FYNNEI. CDR3 length: 15 residues. The CDR3 sequence: CASDGERMLNTEAFF. For the CDR3, the DNA is TGTGCCAGCGACGGGGAAAGAATGCTGAACACTGAAGCTTTCTTT.

The gene calls are TRBV3-1 (or the pseudogene TRBV3-2) and TRBJ2-1, with D perhaps matching TRBD2 (7 bases). CDR1 is LGHDT and CDR2 is YNNKEL in the germline V gene (reference sequence). This CDR3 region has 11 residues. With 3 bases removed from V and 13 bases from J, the gap between germline ends came to 10 bases. Written as DNA, the CDR3 is TGTGCCAGCAGCCAGCGGGGGCCCCAGTTCTTC. It encodes CASSQRGPQFF.